The 2 T cell receptor beta chains presented below share a single source sample, sequenced in a study of blood T cells in healthy people across ages. The authors ran a second PCR of about 6 to 11 cycles using a sample-barcoded 5' primer and a J-beta primer mix. One entry per CDR3 protein, called by TCRdb with MiXCR from the 5' RACE reads. The sample holds about 570,000 distinct CDR3 sequences, roughly a quarter seen once. These same data were also listed under a study on T cells of mothers and their children.

Specimen: blood. The source is a boy younger than 10 in good health.

This rearrangement joins TRBV20-1 to TRBJ2-3, with D possibly being TRBD2 (5 bases). Trimming cost V 0 bases and J 1 base, with 17 bases left between them. Germline V gives CDR1 DFQATT, CDR2 SNEGSKA (reference sequence). This CDR3 contains 17 residues. The CDR3 sequence is CSARETSGLSGTDTQYF. For the CDR3, the DNA is TGCAGTGCTAGAGAAACAAGCGGTCTTTCTGGCACAGATACGCAGTATTTT.

The J gene is TRBJ1-2, the V gene TRBV6-1, with D unresolved. The CDR3 is 14 amino acids. The V end lost 3 bases, the J end lost 1 base, and 9 bases lay between the germline ends. Germline loops: CDR1 MNHNS, CDR2 SASEGT. The CDR3 reads CASSDPSVNYGYTF. DNA for the CDR3: TGTGCCAGCAGTGATCCCAGTGTTAACTATGGCTACACCTTC.